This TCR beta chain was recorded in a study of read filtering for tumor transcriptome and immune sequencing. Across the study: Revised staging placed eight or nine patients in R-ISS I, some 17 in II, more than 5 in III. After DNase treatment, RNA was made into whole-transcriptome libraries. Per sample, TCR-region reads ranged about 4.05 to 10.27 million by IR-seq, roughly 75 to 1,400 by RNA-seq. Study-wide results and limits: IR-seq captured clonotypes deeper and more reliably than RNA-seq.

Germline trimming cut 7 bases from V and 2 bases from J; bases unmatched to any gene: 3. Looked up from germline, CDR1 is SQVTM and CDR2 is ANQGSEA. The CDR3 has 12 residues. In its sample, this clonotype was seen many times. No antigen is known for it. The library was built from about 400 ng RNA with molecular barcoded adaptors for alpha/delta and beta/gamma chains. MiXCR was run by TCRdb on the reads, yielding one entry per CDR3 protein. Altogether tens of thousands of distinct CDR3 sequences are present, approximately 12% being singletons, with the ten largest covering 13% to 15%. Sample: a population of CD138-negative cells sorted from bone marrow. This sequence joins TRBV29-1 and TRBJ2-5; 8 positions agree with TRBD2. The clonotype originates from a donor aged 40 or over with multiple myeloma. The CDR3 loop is CSGIAGQETQYF. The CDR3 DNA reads TGCAGCGGGATAGCGGGGCAAGAGACCCAGTACTTC.